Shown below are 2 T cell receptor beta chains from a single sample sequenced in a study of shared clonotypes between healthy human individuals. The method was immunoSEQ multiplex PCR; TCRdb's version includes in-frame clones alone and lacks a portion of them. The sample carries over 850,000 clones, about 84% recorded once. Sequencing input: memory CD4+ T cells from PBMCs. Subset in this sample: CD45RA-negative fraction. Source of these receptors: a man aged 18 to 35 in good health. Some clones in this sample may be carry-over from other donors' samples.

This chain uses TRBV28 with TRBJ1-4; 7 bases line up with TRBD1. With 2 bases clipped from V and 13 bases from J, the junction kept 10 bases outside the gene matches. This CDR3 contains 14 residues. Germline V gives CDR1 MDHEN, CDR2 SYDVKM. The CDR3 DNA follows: TGTGCCAGCAGTTTAGTCGAAGCCGAGGGGGCACTGTTTTTT. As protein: CASSLVEAEGALFF.

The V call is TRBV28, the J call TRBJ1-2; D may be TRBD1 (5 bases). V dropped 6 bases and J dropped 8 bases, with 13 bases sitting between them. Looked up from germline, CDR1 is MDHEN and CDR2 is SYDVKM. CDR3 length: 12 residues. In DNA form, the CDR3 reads TGTGCCAGCAGGCTTGGGGGGACCGGCTACACCTTC. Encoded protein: CASRLGGTGYTF.